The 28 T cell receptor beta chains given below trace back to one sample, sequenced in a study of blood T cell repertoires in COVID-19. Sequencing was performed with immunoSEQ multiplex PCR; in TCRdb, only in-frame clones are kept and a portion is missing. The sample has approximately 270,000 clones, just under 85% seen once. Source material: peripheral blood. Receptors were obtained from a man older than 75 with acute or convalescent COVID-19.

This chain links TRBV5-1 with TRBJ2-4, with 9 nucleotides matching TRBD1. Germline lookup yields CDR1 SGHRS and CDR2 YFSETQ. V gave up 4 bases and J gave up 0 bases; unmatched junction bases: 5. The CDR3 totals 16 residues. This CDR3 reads CASSPTGGIAKNIQYF. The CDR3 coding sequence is TGCGCCAGCAGCCCTACAGGGGGCATAGCCAAAAACATTCAGTACTTC.

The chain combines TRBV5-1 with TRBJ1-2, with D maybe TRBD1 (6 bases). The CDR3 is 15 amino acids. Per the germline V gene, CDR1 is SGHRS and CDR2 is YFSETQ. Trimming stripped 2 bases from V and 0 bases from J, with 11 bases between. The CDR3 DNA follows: TGCGCCAGCAGCTTCCAGGGGCCAGCTAACTATGGCTACACCTTC. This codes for CASSFQGPANYGYTF. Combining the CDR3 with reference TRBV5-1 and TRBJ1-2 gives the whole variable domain KAGVTQTPRYLIKTRGQQVTLSCSPISGHRSVSWYQQTPGQGLQFLFEYFSETQRNKGNFPGRFSGRQFSNSRSEMNVSTLELGDSALYLCASSFQGPANYGYTFGSGTRLTVV.

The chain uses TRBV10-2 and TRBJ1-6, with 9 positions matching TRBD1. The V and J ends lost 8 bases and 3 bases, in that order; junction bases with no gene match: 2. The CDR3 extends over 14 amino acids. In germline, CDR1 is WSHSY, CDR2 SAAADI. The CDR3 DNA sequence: TGCGCCAGCGTGACAGGGGGCTATAATTCACCCCTCCACTTT. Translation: CASVTGGYNSPLHF.

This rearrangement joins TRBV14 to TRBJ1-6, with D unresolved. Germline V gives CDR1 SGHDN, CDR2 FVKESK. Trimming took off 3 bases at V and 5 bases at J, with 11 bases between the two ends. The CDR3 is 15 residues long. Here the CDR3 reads CASSQSLRDNSPLHF. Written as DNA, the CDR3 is TGTGCCAGCAGCCAGAGCCTCCGAGATAATTCACCCCTCCACTTT.

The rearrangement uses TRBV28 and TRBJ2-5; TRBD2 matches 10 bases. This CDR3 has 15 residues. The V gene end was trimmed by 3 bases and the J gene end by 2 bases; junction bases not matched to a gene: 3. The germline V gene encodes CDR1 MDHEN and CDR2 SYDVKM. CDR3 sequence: CASSLPSGGQETQYF. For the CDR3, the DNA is TGTGCCAGCAGTTTGCCTAGCGGGGGACAAGAGACCCAGTACTTC.

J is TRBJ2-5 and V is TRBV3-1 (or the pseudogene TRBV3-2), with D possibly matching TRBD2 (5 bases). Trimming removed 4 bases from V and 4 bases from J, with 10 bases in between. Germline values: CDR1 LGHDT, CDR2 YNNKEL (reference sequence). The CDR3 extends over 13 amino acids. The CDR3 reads CASSLRGRETQYF. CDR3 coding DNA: TGTGCCAGCAGCCTCCGGGGAAGAGAGACCCAGTACTTC.

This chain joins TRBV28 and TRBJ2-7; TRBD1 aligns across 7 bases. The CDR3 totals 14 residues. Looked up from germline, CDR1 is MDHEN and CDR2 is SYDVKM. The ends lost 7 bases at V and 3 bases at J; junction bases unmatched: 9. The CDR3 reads CASTFGQVIYEQYF. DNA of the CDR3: TGTGCCAGCACCTTTGGACAGGTGATCTACGAGCAGTACTTC.

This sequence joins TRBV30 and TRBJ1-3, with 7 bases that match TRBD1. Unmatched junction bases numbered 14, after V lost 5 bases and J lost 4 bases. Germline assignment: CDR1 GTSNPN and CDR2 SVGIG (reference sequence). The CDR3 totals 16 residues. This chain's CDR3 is CAWEEAGGRQGNTIYF. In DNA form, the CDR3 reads TGTGCCTGGGAAGAAGCAGGGGGTCGACAGGGAAACACCATATATTTT.

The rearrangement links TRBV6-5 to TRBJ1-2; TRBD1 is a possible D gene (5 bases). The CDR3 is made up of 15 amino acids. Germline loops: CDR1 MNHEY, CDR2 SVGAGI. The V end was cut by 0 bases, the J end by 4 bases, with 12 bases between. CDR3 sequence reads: CASSYSNQGSYGYTF. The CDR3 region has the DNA TGTGCCAGCAGTTACTCCAACCAGGGAAGCTATGGCTACACCTTC.

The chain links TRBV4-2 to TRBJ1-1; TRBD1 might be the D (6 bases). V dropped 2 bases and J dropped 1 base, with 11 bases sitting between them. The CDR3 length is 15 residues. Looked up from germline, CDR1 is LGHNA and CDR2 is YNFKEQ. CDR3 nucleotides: TGTGCCAGCAGCCAAACCGGGACATCGAACACTGAAGCTTTCTTT. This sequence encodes CASSQTGTSNTEAFF.

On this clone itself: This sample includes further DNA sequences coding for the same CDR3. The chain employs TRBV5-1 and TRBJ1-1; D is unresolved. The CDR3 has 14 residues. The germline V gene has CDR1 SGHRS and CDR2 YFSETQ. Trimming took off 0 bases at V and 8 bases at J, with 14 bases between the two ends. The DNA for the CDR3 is TGCGCCAGCAGCTTGGCCTGGGGTGGAGGGGAAGCTTTCTTT. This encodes CASSLAWGGGEAFF.

CDR3: CASSRPGGHYSNQPQHF. The CDR3 DNA reads as TGTGCCAGCAGCCGACCAGGGGGCCACTATAGCAATCAGCCCCAGCATTTT. The V call is TRBV6-6, the J call TRBJ1-5, with 8 bases matching TRBD1. The V and J ends lost 6 bases and 0 bases, in that order; junction bases with no gene match: 10. The CDR3 consists of 17 residues. Per germline, CDR1 MNHNY and CDR2 SVGAGI (reference sequence).

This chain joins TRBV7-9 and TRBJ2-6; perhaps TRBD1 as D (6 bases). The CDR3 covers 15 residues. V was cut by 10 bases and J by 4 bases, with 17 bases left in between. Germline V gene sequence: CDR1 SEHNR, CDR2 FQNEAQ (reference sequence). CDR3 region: CATPPGQLGANVLTF. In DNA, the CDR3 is TGTGCCACCCCACCCGGACAGTTAGGGGCCAACGTCCTGACTTTC.

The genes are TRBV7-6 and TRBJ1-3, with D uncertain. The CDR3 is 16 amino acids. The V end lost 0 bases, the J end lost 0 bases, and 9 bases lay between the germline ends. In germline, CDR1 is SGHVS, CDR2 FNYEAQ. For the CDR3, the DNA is TGTGCCAGCAGCTTAGCTGCCCACAACTCTGGAAACACCATATATTTT. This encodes CASSLAAHNSGNTIYF.

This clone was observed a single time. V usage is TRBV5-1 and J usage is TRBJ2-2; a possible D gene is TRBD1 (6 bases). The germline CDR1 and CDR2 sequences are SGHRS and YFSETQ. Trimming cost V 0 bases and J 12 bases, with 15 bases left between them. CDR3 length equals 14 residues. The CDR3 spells CASSLGQGNGQLFF. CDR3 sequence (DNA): TGCGCCAGCAGCTTGGGCCAGGGGAACGGACAGCTGTTTTTT.

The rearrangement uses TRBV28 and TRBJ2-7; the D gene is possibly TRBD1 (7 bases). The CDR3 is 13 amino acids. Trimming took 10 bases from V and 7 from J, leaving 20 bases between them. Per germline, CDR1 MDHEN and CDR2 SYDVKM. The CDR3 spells CATKGGQRGEQYF. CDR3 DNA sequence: TGTGCCACCAAGGGGGGACAGCGTGGGGAGCAGTACTTC.

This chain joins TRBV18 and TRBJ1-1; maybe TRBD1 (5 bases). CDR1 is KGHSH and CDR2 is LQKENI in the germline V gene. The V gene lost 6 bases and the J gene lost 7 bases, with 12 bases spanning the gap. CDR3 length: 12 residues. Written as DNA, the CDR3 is TGTGCCAGCTCGCCGCAGGGTAGTGAAGCTTTCTTT. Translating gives CASSPQGSEAFF. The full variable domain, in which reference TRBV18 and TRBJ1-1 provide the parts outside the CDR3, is NAGVMQNPRHLVRRRGQEARLRCSPMKGHSHVYWYRQLPEEGLKFMVYLQKENIIDESGMPKERFSAEFPKEGPSILRIQQVVRGDSAAYFCASSPQGSEAFFGQGTRLTVV.

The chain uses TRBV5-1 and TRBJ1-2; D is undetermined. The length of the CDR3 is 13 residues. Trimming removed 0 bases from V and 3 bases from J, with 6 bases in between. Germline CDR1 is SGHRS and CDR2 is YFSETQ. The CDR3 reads CASSLAQHYGYTF. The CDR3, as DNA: TGCGCCAGCAGCTTGGCACAGCACTATGGCTACACCTTC.

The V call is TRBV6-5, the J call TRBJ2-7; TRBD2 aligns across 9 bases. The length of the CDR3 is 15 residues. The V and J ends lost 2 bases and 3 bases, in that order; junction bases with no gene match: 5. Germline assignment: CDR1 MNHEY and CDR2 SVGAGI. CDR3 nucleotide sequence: TGTGCCAGCAGTTACGGGCTAGCGGGGATCTACGAGCAGTACTTC. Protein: CASSYGLAGIYEQYF.

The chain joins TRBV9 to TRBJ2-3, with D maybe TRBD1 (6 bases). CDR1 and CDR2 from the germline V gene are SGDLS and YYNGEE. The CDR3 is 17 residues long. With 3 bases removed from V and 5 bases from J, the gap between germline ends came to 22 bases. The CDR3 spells CASSAAAGRGAVDTQYF. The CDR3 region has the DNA TGTGCCAGCAGCGCGGCGGCCGGCAGGGGTGCGGTAGATACGCAGTATTTT.

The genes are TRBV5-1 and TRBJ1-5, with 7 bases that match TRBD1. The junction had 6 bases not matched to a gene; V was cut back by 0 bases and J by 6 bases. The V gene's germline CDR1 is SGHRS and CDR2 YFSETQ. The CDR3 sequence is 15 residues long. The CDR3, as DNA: TGCGCCAGCAGCTTGGGACAGGGAGAGAGTCAGCCCCAGCATTTT. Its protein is CASSLGQGESQPQHF.

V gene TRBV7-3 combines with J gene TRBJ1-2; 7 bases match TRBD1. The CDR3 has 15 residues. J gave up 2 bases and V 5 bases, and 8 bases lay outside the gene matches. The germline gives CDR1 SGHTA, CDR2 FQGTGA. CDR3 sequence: CASSPYRDSNYGYTF. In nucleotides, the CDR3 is TGTGCCAGCAGCCCATACCGGGACAGCAACTATGGCTACACCTTC. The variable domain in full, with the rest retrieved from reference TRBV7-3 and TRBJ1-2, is GAGVSQTPSNKVTEKGKYVELRCDPISGHTALYWYRQSLGQGPEFLIYFQGTGAADDSGLPNDRFFAVRPEGSVSTLKIQRTERGDSAVYLCASSPYRDSNYGYTFGSGTRLTVV.

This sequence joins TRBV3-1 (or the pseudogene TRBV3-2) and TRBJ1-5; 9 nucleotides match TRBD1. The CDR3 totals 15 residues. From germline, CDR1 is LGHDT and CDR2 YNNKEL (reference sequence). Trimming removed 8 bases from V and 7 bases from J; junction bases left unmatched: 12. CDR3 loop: CASGPRGQGSQPQHF. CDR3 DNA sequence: TGTGCCAGCGGACCCAGGGGACAGGGAAGCCAGCCCCAGCATTTT.

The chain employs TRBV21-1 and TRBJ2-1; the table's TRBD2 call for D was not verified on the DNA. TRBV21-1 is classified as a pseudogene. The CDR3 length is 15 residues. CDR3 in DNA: TGTGCCAGCAGCAAAAGGGAGGGCAGATGCAATGAGCAGTTCTTC. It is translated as CASSKREGRCNEQFF.

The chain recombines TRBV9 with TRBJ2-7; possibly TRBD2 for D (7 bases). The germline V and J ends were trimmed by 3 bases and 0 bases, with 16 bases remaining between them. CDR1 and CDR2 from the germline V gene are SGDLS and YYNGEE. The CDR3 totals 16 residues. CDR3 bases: TGTGCCAGCAGCGCCGAGGGGGGGTCGAGCTCCTACGAGCAGTACTTC. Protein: CASSAEGGSSSYEQYF.

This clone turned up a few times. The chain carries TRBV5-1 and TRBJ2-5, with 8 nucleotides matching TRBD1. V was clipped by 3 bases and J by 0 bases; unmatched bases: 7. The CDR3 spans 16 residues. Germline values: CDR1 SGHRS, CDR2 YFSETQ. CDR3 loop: CASSSRDRLYQETQYF. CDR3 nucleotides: TGCGCCAGCAGCTCACGGGACAGGCTATACCAAGAGACCCAGTACTTC. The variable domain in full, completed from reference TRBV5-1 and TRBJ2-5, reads KAGVTQTPRYLIKTRGQQVTLSCSPISGHRSVSWYQQTPGQGLQFLFEYFSETQRNKGNFPGRFSGRQFSNSRSEMNVSTLELGDSALYLCASSSRDRLYQETQYFGPGTRLLVL.

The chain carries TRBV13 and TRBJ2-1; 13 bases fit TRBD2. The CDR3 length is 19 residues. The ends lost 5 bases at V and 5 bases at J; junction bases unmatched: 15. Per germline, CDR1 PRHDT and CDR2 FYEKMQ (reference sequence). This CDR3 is CASSPRPGLAGWLNNEQFF. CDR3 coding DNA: TGTGCCAGCAGCCCCCGTCCGGGACTAGCGGGATGGCTTAACAATGAGCAGTTCTTC.

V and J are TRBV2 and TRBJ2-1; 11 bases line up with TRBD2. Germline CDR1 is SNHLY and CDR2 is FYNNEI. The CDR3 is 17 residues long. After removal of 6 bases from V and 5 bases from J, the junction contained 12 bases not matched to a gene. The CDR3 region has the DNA TGTGCCAGCAGAGACCTAGCGGGGGGCCCCTTAAACAATGAGCAGTTCTTC. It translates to CASRDLAGGPLNNEQFF.